This note documents a single TCR beta chain sequence. What it binds is unknown. Measured with immunoSEQ multiplex PCR; TCRdb has only the in-frame clones, and not every one. The sample lists 140,000 to 150,000 clones; 90% to 95% were seen once. The CDR3 runs 17 residues. CDR1 is SGHTA and CDR2 is FQGNSA in the germline V gene. V shed 2 bases and J 0 bases; nucleotides not matched to a gene: 6. The sample is drawn from a study of T cell responses to AZD1222 COVID-19 vaccine. Study-level results: Repertoire collection took place solely once the T cell response had peaked. Among vaccine-associated CD4 TCRs, coverage spanned spike, with dominance at 160-218 and 743-854. Breadth and depth of Spike-specific TCRs rose after two AZD1222 doses.

This clonotype was obtained from an adult in good health. Sequencing used peripheral blood, obtained on day 0 of AZD1222 vaccination. The chain combines TRBV7-2 with TRBJ2-1; 8 bases map to TRBD2. Here the CDR3 reads CASSLFLAGSSYNEQFF. The CDR3, as DNA: TGTGCCAGCAGCTTATTTTTAGCGGGGAGCTCCTACAATGAGCAGTTCTTC.